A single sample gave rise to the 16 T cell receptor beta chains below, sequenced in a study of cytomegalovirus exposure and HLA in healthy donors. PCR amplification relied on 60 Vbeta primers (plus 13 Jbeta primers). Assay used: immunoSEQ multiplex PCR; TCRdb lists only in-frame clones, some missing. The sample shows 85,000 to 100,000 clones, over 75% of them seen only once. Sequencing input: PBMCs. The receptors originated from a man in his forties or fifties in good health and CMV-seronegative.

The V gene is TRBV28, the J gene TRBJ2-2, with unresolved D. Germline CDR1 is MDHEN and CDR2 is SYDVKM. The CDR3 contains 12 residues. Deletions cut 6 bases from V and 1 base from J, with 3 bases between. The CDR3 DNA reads TGTGCCAGCAGCAAGAACACCGGGGAGCTGTTTTTT. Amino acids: CASSKNTGELFF.

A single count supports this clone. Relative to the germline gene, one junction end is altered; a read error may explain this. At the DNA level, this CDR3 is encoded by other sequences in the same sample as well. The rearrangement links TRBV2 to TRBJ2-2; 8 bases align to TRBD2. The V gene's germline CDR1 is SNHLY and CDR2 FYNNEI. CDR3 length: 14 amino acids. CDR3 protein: CASSRLATTGELFF. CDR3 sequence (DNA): TGCGCCAGCAGCCGACTAGCGACCACCGGGGAGCTGTTTTTT.

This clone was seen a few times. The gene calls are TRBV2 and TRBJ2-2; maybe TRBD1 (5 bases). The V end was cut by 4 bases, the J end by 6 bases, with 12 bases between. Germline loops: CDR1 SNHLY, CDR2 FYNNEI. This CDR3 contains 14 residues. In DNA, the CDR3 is TGTGCCAGCAGTGTGAGTGGGGCCCCCGGGGAGCTGTTTTTT. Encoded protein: CASSVSGAPGELFF.

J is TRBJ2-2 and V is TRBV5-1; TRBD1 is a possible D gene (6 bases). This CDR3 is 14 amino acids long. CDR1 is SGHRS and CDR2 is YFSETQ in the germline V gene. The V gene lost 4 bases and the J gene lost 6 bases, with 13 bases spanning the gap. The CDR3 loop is CASSLRQDAGELFF. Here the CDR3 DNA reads TGCGCCAGCAGCCTCCGACAGGACGCCGGGGAGCTGTTTTTT.

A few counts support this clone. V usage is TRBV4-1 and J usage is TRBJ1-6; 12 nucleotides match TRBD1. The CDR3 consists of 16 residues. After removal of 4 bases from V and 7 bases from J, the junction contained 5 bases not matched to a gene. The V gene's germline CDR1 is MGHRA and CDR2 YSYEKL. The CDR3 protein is CASSRDRGRENSPLHF. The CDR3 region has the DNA TGCGCCAGCAGCCGGGACAGGGGGCGCGAAAATTCACCCCTCCACTTT.

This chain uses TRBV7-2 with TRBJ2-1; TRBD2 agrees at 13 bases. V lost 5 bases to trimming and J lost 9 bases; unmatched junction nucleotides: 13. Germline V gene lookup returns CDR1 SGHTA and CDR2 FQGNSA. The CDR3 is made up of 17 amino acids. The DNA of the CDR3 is TGTGCCAGCAGCCCGCGACTAGCGGGGGGTAAGGCAGGTGAGCAGTTCTTC. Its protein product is CASSPRLAGGKAGEQFF.

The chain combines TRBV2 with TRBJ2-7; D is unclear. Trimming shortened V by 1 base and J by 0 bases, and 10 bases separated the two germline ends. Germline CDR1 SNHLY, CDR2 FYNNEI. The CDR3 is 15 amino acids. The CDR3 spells CASSEGDNNSYEQYF. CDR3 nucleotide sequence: TGTGCCAGCAGTGAAGGAGACAACAACTCCTACGAGCAGTACTTC.

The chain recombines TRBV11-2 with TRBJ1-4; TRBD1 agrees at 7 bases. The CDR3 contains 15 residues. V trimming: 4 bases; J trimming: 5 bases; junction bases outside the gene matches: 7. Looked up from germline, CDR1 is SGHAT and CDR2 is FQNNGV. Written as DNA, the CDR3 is TGTGCCAGCAGCTCAGGACAGGTGGGGAATGAAAAACTGTTTTTT. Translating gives CASSSGQVGNEKLFF.

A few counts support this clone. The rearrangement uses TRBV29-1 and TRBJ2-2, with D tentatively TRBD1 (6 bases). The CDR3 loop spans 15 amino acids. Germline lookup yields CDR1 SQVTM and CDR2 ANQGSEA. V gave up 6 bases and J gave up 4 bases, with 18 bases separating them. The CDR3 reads CSVKTGMLLTGELFF. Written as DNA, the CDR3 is TGCAGCGTGAAAACAGGGATGCTTCTCACCGGGGAGCTGTTTTTT.

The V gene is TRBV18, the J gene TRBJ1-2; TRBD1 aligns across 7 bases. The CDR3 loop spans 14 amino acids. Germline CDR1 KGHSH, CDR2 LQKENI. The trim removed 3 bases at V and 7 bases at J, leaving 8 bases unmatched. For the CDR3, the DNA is TGTGCCAGCTCACCGGACAGGAGTCTTAGTGGCTACACCTTC. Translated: CASSPDRSLSGYTF.

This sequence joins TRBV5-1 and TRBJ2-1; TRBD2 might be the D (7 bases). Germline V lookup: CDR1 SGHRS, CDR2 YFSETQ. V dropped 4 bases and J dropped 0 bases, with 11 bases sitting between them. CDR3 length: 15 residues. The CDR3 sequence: CASSEGGNSYNEQFF. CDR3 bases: TGCGCCAGCAGCGAGGGGGGGAACTCCTACAATGAGCAGTTCTTC.

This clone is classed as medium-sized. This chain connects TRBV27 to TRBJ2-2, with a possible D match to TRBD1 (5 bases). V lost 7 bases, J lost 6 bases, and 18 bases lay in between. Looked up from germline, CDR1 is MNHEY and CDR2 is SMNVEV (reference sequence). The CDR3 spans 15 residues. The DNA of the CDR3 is TGTGCCAGCAAGTATGGGGCCACAGGCGCCGGGGAGCTGTTTTTT. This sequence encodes CASKYGATGAGELFF.

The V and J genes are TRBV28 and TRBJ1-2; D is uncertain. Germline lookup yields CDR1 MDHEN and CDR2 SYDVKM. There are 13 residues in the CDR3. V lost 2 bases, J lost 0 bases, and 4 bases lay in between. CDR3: CASSLDSNYGYTF. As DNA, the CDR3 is TGTGCCAGCAGTTTAGACTCTAACTATGGCTACACCTTC.

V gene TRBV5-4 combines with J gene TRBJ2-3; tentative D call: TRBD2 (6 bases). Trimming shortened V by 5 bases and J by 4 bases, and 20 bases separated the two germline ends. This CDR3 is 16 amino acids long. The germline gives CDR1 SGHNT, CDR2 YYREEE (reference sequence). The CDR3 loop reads CASSFPGRGEADTQYF. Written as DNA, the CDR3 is TGTGCCAGCAGTTTCCCGGGACGCGGGGAGGCAGATACGCAGTATTTT.

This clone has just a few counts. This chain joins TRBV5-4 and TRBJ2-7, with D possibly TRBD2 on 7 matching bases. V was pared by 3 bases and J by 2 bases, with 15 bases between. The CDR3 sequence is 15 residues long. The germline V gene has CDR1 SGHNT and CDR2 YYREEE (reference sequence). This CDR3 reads CASSSGGGGTYEQYF. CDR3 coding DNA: TGTGCCAGCAGCTCCGGGGGCGGGGGAACCTACGAGCAGTACTTC.

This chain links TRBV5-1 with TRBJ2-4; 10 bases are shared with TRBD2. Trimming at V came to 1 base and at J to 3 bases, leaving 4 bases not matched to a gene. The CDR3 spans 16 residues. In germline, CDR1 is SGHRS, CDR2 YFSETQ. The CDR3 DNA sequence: TGCGCCAGCAGCTTGCAAGGACTAGCGGACAAAAACATTCAGTACTTC. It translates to CASSLQGLADKNIQYF.